The next 24 T cell receptor beta chains were all read from a single sample in a study of cytomegalovirus exposure and HLA in healthy donors. The PCR ran on 60 Vbeta and 13 Jbeta primers. Data came from immunoSEQ multiplex PCR; TCRdb stores just in-frame clones and leaves some out. The data hold approximately 110,000 clones, with approximately 69% observed a single time. Sequenced material: PBMCs. The source of these receptors is a woman in her thirties or forties in good health and CMV-seropositive.

The V and J genes are TRBV7-9 and TRBJ2-1; 10 nucleotides match TRBD2. Trimming at V came to 4 bases and at J to 5 bases, leaving 8 bases not matched to a gene. Germline loops: CDR1 SEHNR, CDR2 FQNEAQ (reference sequence). This CDR3 has 16 residues. In DNA, the CDR3 is TGTGCCAGCAGCTCCGGAGCGGGAGGGAGGAACAATGAGCAGTTCTTC. It translates to CASSSGAGGRNNEQFF.

The chain employs TRBV29-1 and TRBJ2-5; tentative D call: TRBD1 (5 bases). This CDR3 is 12 amino acids long. V shed 4 bases and J shed 4 bases, with 10 bases lying between them. CDR1 is SQVTM, CDR2 ANQGSEA, per germline. This chain's CDR3 is CSVGRGSETQYF. The CDR3 nucleotides are TGCAGCGTTGGAAGGGGCTCAGAGACCCAGTACTTC.

The chain carries TRBV4-1 and TRBJ2-5; perhaps TRBD2 as D (5 bases). V dropped 1 base and J dropped 5 bases, with 11 bases sitting between them. The CDR3 is 14 amino acids. Germline V gene lookup returns CDR1 MGHRA and CDR2 YSYEKL. The CDR3 DNA sequence: TGCGCCAGCAGCCAAGGACCGGAGGTGGAGACCCAGTACTTC. It is translated as CASSQGPEVETQYF.

This rearrangement joins TRBV29-1 to TRBJ2-7, with 9 nucleotides matching TRBD2. Germline loops: CDR1 SQVTM, CDR2 ANQGSEA. After removal of 5 bases from V and 6 bases from J, the junction contained 8 bases not matched to a gene. This CDR3 contains 13 residues. The CDR3 sequence: CSVMAGGAGEQYF. In nucleotides, the CDR3 is TGCAGCGTTATGGCGGGAGGGGCGGGCGAGCAGTACTTC.

The genes are TRBV4-2 and TRBJ2-5, with 7 bases identical to TRBD1. This CDR3 comprises 15 residues. Germline values: CDR1 LGHNA, CDR2 YNFKEQ. Trimming at V came to 1 base and at J to 4 bases, leaving 6 bases not matched to a gene. In DNA, the CDR3 is TGTGCCAGCAGCCAAGGGACAGGATCTGTAGAGACCCAGTACTTC. Protein product: CASSQGTGSVETQYF.

The chain carries TRBV6-6 and TRBJ2-5; D may be TRBD2 (7 bases). Germline V gene sequence: CDR1 MNHNY, CDR2 SVGAGI (reference sequence). The CDR3 totals 15 residues. Trimming removed 0 bases at V and 3 bases at J, with 11 bases between. The CDR3 bases are TGTGCCAGCAGTTACTCGCGGGGGCGAGAAGAGACCCAGTACTTC. This gives the protein CASSYSRGREETQYF.

This chain links TRBV7-3 with TRBJ2-7; D might be TRBD1 (6 bases). The germline V gene encodes CDR1 SGHTA and CDR2 FQGTGA. V was clipped by 5 bases and J by 1 base, with 9 bases between them. The CDR3 spans 13 residues. The CDR3 here is CASSPTGSYEQYF. Here the CDR3 DNA reads TGTGCCAGCAGCCCGACAGGATCCTACGAGCAGTACTTC.

A few counts support this clone. This chain uses TRBV7-8 with TRBJ1-5; 7 bases map to TRBD1. The CDR3 loop spans 13 amino acids. Trimming at V came to 2 bases and at J to 10 bases, leaving 5 bases not matched to a gene. Germline values: CDR1 SGHVS, CDR2 FQNEAQ. The CDR3 is CASSLLGQAPQHF. CDR3 in DNA: TGTGCCAGCAGCTTACTAGGACAGGCTCCCCAGCATTTT.

This chain connects TRBV5-1 to TRBJ1-1, with D possibly matching TRBD1 (6 bases). Trimming removed 0 bases at V and 8 bases at J, with 11 bases between. This CDR3 region has 13 residues. Germline V CDR1 and CDR2: SGHRS, YFSETQ. For the CDR3, the DNA is TGCGCCAGCAGCTTGGAGGGGGGGGCGGAAGCTTTCTTT. Its translation is CASSLEGGAEAFF.

V and J are TRBV5-6 and TRBJ2-1; 7 bases fit TRBD2. CDR1 is SGHDT and CDR2 is YYEEEE in the germline V gene. This CDR3 is 17 amino acids long. With V trimmed by 1 base and J by 2 bases, 9 bases remained unmatched. CDR3 nucleotides: TGTGCCAGCAGCTTGAGGCCGGGGCTAGCGGCCTACAATGAGCAGTTCTTC. It is translated as CASSLRPGLAAYNEQFF.

This sequence joins TRBV7-9 and TRBJ2-7; 9 bases line up with TRBD1. The CDR3 consists of 15 residues. Trimming removed 5 bases from V and 4 bases from J; junction bases left unmatched: 9. Germline loops: CDR1 SEHNR, CDR2 FQNEAQ (reference sequence). The chain's CDR3 is CASSPGDRVGYEQYF. The CDR3 region has the DNA TGTGCCAGCAGCCCTGGGGACAGGGTGGGTTACGAGCAGTACTTC.

The genes are TRBV6-1 and TRBJ2-3, with D possibly being TRBD1 (6 bases). V lost 4 bases, J lost 4 bases, and 18 bases lay in between. This CDR3 is 16 amino acids long. Germline V gene lookup returns CDR1 MNHNS and CDR2 SASEGT. In DNA, the CDR3 is TGTGCCAGCAGTGTTGTTACAGGGCGAGGATCAGATACGCAGTATTTT. Its protein is CASSVVTGRGSDTQYF.

The chain employs TRBV4-1 and TRBJ2-1; D not resolved. CDR1 is MGHRA, CDR2 YSYEKL, per germline. The CDR3 has 15 amino acids. The V end lost 5 bases, the J end lost 0 bases, and 11 bases lay between the germline ends. CDR3 region: CASSVLFSSYNEQFF. CDR3 coding DNA: TGCGCCAGCAGCGTCCTTTTTAGCTCCTACAATGAGCAGTTCTTC.

This chain links TRBV5-1 with TRBJ2-1, with 8 bases fitting TRBD2. The length of the CDR3 is 19 residues. From germline, CDR1 is SGHRS and CDR2 YFSETQ. V was clipped by 3 bases and J by 8 bases; unmatched bases: 22. The CDR3 nucleotides are TGCGCCAGCAGCTCGCGCGAAGTAAACAAGCGGGAGCCTGATCATGAGCAGTTCTTC. Amino acid sequence: CASSSREVNKREPDHEQFF.

The chain joins TRBV5-1 to TRBJ2-3; weak D call: TRBD2 (6 bases). Germline assignment: CDR1 SGHRS and CDR2 YFSETQ. The CDR3 is 15 residues long. V shed 0 bases and J shed 4 bases, with 12 bases lying between them. The CDR3 DNA reads TGCGCCAGCAGCTTGGCGGGGGAAAGGGCAGATACGCAGTATTTT. This translates into CASSLAGERADTQYF.

The chain joins TRBV4-1 to TRBJ2-2, with D possibly being TRBD2 (6 bases). This CDR3 comprises 15 residues. Deletions cut 4 bases from V and 5 bases from J, with 14 bases between. The germline gives CDR1 MGHRA, CDR2 YSYEKL. CDR3 residues: CASSPKTGGTGELFF. CDR3 DNA sequence: TGCGCCAGCAGCCCTAAAACAGGAGGGACCGGGGAGCTGTTTTTT.

The count of this clone is one. The CDR3 nucleotides are TGTGCCAGCAGCCCGACGACAGGGGGCTTTGGAAACACCATATATTTT. It translates to CASSPTTGGFGNTIYF. The rearrangement links TRBV7-9 to TRBJ1-3, with 10 bases that match TRBD1. Germline V lookup: CDR1 SEHNR, CDR2 FQNEAQ (reference sequence). The CDR3 has 16 residues. Trimming cost V 5 bases and J 3 bases; bases outside gene matches: 7. The full variable domain, with the rest looked up from reference TRBV7-9 and TRBJ1-3, is DTGVSQNPRHKITKRGQNVTFRCDPISEHNRLYWYRQTLGQGPEFLTYFQNEAQLEKSRLLSDRFSAERPKGSFSTLEIQRTEQGDSAMYLCASSPTTGGFGNTIYFGEGSWLTVV.

The J gene is TRBJ1-5, the V gene TRBV4-3, with a possible D match to TRBD1 (6 bases). Trimming left V 0 bases short and J 13 bases short, with 16 bases between. CDR3 length: 14 amino acids. CDR1 LGHNA and CDR2 YSLEER come from the germline V gene. CDR3 residues: CASSQETGGAPQHF. For the CDR3, the DNA is TGCGCCAGCAGCCAAGAGACCGGGGGGGCACCGCAGCATTTT.

With respect to this clone: The CDR3 does not end in the conserved phenylalanine or tryptophan, so this is likely a read error. This chain connects TRBV5-1 to TRBJ1-2; tentative D call: TRBD1 (6 bases). The CDR3 is made up of 15 amino acids. Trimming cost V 3 bases and J 8 bases, with 20 bases left between them. Germline CDR1 SGHRS, CDR2 YFSETQ. The CDR3 sequence: CASSWTVTGPGGYTL. The CDR3 DNA follows: TGCGCCAGCAGCTGGACCGTGACAGGACCGGGAGGCTACACCCTC.

The V call is TRBV7-3, the J call TRBJ2-2; D gene uncertain. This CDR3 has 14 amino acids. In germline, CDR1 is SGHTA, CDR2 FQGTGA. V dropped 2 bases and J dropped 7 bases, with 11 bases sitting between them. The CDR3 spells CASSLSGLGGELFF. The CDR3 nucleotides are TGTGCCAGCAGCTTATCGGGTCTCGGCGGGGAGCTGTTTTTT.

J is TRBJ1-1 and V is TRBV23-1; D ambiguous. TRBV23-1 is placed among ORFs of uncertain function. The CDR3 length is 15 residues. With 3 bases removed from V and 3 bases from J, the gap between germline ends came to 14 bases. CDR3 amino acids: CASSHLGGLDTEAFF. The DNA for the CDR3 is TGCGCCAGCAGTCACCTCGGAGGGTTGGACACTGAAGCTTTCTTT.

This clone was seen just once. The V gene is TRBV4-1, the J gene TRBJ2-7, with unresolved D. Deletions cut 4 bases from V and 4 bases from J, with 11 bases between. The CDR3 spans 13 residues. Germline CDR1 MGHRA, CDR2 YSYEKL. Written as DNA, the CDR3 is TGCGCCAGCAGCCTGAGCCGGGTGTACGAGCAGTACTTC. Its translation is CASSLSRVYEQYF.

The CDR3 is CASRRGLAGGGELFF. CDR3 bases: TGCGCCAGCAGGAGAGGACTAGCAGGGGGCGGGGAGCTGTTTTTT. The chain combines TRBV5-1 with TRBJ2-2; D is perhaps TRBD2 (8 bases). Trimming took off 5 bases at V and 7 bases at J, with 18 bases between the two ends. The CDR3 spans 15 residues. Germline V gene data show CDR1 as SGHRS and CDR2 as YFSETQ.

The rearrangement uses TRBV19 and TRBJ2-7, with D perhaps TRBD2 (6 bases). Trimming shortened V by 8 bases and J by 6 bases, and 20 bases separated the two germline ends. The CDR3 spans 14 residues. The germline V gene encodes CDR1 LNHDA and CDR2 SQIVND (reference sequence). This CDR3 reads CASLGQAGFGEQYF. The CDR3 nucleotides are TGTGCCAGTCTAGGGCAGGCGGGATTCGGCGAGCAGTACTTC.